This T cell receptor beta chain was sequenced in a study of T cells in Graves' hyperthyroidism and ophthalmopathy. Germline CDR1 DFQATT, CDR2 SNEGSKA (reference sequence). The CDR3 contains 18 residues. With 5 bases removed from V and 7 bases from J, the gap between germline ends came to 32 bases. This clonotype was counted many times. On the basis of clinical symptoms, serum thyroxine and TRAb, thyroid ultrasound and orbital computed tomography, diagnoses were made. Amplification yielded TCR beta CDR3 regions, with RNA transcripts as the source. The primer set for the first-round RT-PCR of the TCR CDR3 was HTBI. TCRdb reprocessed the multiplex PCR reads with MiXCR, giving one entry per CDR3 protein. The sample includes approximately 430,000 distinct CDR3 sequences, more than 15% of them seen just once.

The chain combines TRBV20-1 with TRBJ2-5; D is perhaps TRBD2 (6 bases). The clonotype comes from a young woman with Graves' hyperthyroidism. Sequencing was carried out using blood. The CDR3: CSAAQGAGYDPARGTQYF. The CDR3 DNA reads as TGCAGTGCTGCTCAAGGGGCGGGGTACGACCCCGCGAGGGGGACCCAGTACTTC.